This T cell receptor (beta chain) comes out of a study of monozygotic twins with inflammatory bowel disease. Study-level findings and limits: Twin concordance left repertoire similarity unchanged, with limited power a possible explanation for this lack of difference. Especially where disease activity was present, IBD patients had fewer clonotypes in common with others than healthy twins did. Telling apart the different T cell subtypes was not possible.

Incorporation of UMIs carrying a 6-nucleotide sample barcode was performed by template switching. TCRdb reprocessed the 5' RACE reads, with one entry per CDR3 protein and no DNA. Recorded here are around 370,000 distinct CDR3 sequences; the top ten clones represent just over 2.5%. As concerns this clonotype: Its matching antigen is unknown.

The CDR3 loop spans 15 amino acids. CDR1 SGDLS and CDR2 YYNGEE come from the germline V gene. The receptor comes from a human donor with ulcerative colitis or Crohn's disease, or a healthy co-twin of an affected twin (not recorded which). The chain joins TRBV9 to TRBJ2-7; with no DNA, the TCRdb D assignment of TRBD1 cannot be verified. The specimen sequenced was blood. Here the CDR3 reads CASSVSGGSTYEQYF.